This record concerns one T cell receptor beta chain sequence. Its antigen is still unknown. Sequencing used immunoSEQ multiplex PCR; TCRdb keeps in-frame clones, though not all of them. Among 150,000 or so clones, approximately 87% were seen once, and the ten largest hold 4.5% to 6%. This CDR3 comprises 16 residues. CDR1 and CDR2 from the germline V gene are SGHVS and FNYEAQ. V lost 3 bases to trimming and J lost 0 bases; unmatched junction nucleotides: 5. This entry comes from a study of T cell responses to AZD1222 COVID-19 vaccine. Overall study findings and caveats: Only after the peak T cell response were repertoires sampled. Most donors were white British, females outnumbered males, and clonal diversity was possibly underestimated.

This chain links TRBV7-6 with TRBJ1-5; TRBD1 matches 7 bases. The sample was peripheral blood, taken on day 0 of MenACWY control vaccination. The sequence derives from an adult in good health. The CDR3 spells CASSLGQSNSNQPQHF. The CDR3 DNA reads as TGTGCCAGCAGCTTGGGACAGAGTAATAGCAATCAGCCCCAGCATTTT.